The T cell receptor beta chain described here comes from a study of tumor-infiltrating lymphocytes in primary liver carcinoma. Germline DNA was extracted too, while blood RNA derived from unsorted whole blood. V was trimmed by 4 bases and J by 4 bases, leaving 4 bases between them. The CDR3 spans 11 residues. The V gene's germline CDR1 is SGHAT and CDR2 FQNNGV. The input was 400 to 500 ng total RNA; TCR beta cDNA was made from it with a constant-region primer. Library construction for TCR beta comprised three nested multiplex PCR rounds performed with slightly modified ARM-PCR. TRBV1-TRBV30 forward primers and a C-beta reverse primer were used in the first two PCR rounds, which each ran for around 11 cycles. Each CDR3 protein is one row after TCRdb ran MiXCR on the multiplex PCR reads. The sample holds 150,000 to 200,000 distinct CDR3 sequences, approximately 65% seen once. Of note for this clonotype: The CDR3 does not end in the conserved phenylalanine or tryptophan, so this is likely a read error.

The sample comprised peripheral blood. This sequence joins TRBV11-2 and TRBJ2-5; no firm D call. The clonotype originates from a woman aged 55-75 years with primary liver carcinoma and hepatitis B virus infection. In DNA form, the CDR3 reads TGTGCCAGCAGCTCCTTAGAGACCCAGTACATT. It encodes CASSSLETQYI.